This T cell receptor beta chain was retrieved from a study of PD-1 blockade in mismatch repair-deficient tumors. Regarding the study as a whole: Rapid post-treatment expansion, then contraction, generally preceding radiologic response, marked tumor-resident clones.

V trimming: 3 bases; J trimming: 9 bases; junction bases outside the gene matches: 14. CDR3 length: 16 residues. Looked up from germline, CDR1 is SGDLS and CDR2 is YYNGEE. Assay used: immunoSEQ multiplex PCR; TCRdb lists only in-frame clones, some missing. The repertoire holds some 19,000 clones, about four fifths seen once, with approximately 1.5% in the top ten. On this clone: Its antigen is currently unknown.

TCRs were sequenced from a few patients responding to pembrolizumab. The sequence was collected from an adult with mismatch repair-deficient cancer. Specimen: PBMCs, collected 52 weeks after starting pembrolizumab. The chain combines TRBV9 with TRBJ2-1; 8 bases fit TRBD2. CDR3 residues: CASSATGTSDAPEQFF. CDR3 in DNA: TGTGCCAGCAGCGCAACCGGGACTAGTGATGCTCCTGAGCAGTTCTTC.